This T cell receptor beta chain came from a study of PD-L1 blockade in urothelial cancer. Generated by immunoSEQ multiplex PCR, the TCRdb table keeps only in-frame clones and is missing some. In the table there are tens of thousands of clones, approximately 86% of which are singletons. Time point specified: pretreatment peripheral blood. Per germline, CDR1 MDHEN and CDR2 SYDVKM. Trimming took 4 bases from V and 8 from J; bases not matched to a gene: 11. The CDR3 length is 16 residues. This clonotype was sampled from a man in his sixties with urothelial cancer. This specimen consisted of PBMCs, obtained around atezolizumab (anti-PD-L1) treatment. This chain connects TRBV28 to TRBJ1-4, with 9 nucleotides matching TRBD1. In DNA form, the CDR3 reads TGTGCCAGCAGTTACCCGGGGGACAGGGATCGAGAAAAACTGTTTTTT. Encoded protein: CASSYPGDRDREKLFF.